This TCR beta chain is drawn from a study of T cells in Graves' hyperthyroidism and ophthalmopathy. RNA transcripts gave rise to amplified TCR beta CDR3 regions. The HTBI primer set served for first-round RT-PCR of the TCR CDR3. Using its own MiXCR run on the multiplex PCR reads, TCRdb lists one record per CDR3 protein. The sample has about 350,000 distinct CDR3 sequences, over 15% seen once. Comment on this clonotype: This may be a read error, as it is one base from a much larger clone.

The clonotype originates from a woman in her forties with Graves' ophthalmopathy. Material for sequencing was blood.

Here the CDR3 DNA reads TGCACCAGCAGCCAAGAGCCCCCTCGACTAAACACTGAAGCTTTCTTT. It codes for CTSSQEPPRLNTEAFF. The chain links TRBV4-1 to TRBJ1-1, with unresolved D. The CDR3 is 16 amino acids. Germline-derived CDR1 and CDR2 are MGHRA and YSYEKL.